This T cell receptor beta chain originates from a study of cytomegalovirus exposure and HLA in healthy donors. Study context: Unique TCRs from HLA-typed donors, around 79 million of them, were held in an early data release.

Whole-study results and caveats: Researchers reported from a later analysis that most CMV-associated TCR beta chains appeared HLA-restricted. Reported results showed that the classifier diagnosed cytomegalovirus status with high specificity and sensitivity.

The CDR3 covers 15 residues. V trimming: 4 bases; J trimming: 4 bases; junction bases outside the gene matches: 3. Looked up from germline, CDR1 is LNHDA and CDR2 is SQIVND (reference sequence). It was with 60 Vbeta and 13 Jbeta primers that the PCR ran. Method: immunoSEQ multiplex PCR; TCRdb's copy keeps in-frame clones and lacks some. Found here are under 130,000 clones, 70% of them singletons; the top ten hold roughly 10%. This clone was seen more than once but under ten times. Antigen specificity is unknown. Source material: PBMCs. This receptor was identified in a middle-aged man in good health and CMV-seropositive. The rearrangement uses TRBV19 and TRBJ2-3; 12 nucleotides agree with TRBD2. The CDR3 sequence: CASSTGTSGSDTQYF. DNA for the CDR3: TGTGCCAGTAGTACCGGGACTAGCGGGTCAGATACGCAGTATTTT.